Only a few counts were recorded for the clone carrying this T cell receptor beta chain. These data are taken from a study of T-cell reconstitution after alpha-beta-depleted transplantation in children. V trimming: 5 bases; J trimming: 5 bases; junction bases outside the gene matches: 9. The CDR3 is 16 residues long. The authors prepared the TCRbeta library with unique molecular identifiers. Each CDR3 protein gets one entry after TCRdb re-called the PCR reads with MiXCR. Of about 420,000 distinct CDR3 sequences listed, approximately 10% are singletons. This specimen consisted of PBMCs from the stem cell graft donor, obtained from the stem cell graft. The chain carries TRBV12-3 or TRBV12-4 and TRBJ1-4, with 9 bases that match TRBD1. The source of this sequence is a human donor who donated a stem cell graft to a child with acute myeloid leukemia. The CDR3 bases are TGTGCCAGCAGTCCCGGGACAGGGATGAAGAATGAAAAACTGTTTTTT. Protein sequence: CASSPGTGMKNEKLFF.